This note documents a single T cell receptor (beta chain) sequence. Other DNA sequences from this sample encode an identical CDR3 as well. The entry originates in a study of blood T cell repertoires in COVID-19. Study background: The origin of the acute and convalescent COVID-19 samples was the United States, Italy and Spain. Nucleic acid was either cDNA or gDNA, and it came from T cells, B-cell-depleted T cells, or PBMCs.

Per the study methods: Reference gene primer amplification yielded estimated nucleated cell counts. Some clones are missing from TCRdb's copy, which holds only in-frame ones; the method was immunoSEQ multiplex PCR. V and J calls and clone size are as listed in that table; D and trimming were resolved from the DNA. The sample lists about 86,000 clones, around four fifths seen once, with 3% to 3.5% in the top ten. CDR1 MNHEY and CDR2 SVGAGI come from the germline V gene. This CDR3 has 13 residues. V was trimmed by 6 bases and J by 1 base, leaving 10 bases between them. This receptor was obtained from a man aged 50-60 years with acute or convalescent COVID-19. The chain combines TRBV6-5 with TRBJ2-7, with TRBD1 as a possible D gene (6 bases). Sequencing input: peripheral blood. The CDR3 bases are TGTGCCAGCAGCCTAGGGGGATCCTACGAGCAGTACTTC. The encoded protein is CASSLGGSYEQYF.